This T cell receptor (beta chain) came from a study of blood T cell repertoires in COVID-19. About the study: Material from acute and convalescent COVID-19 was sourced from the United States, Italy and Spain. Sample material is recorded as cDNA or gDNA derived from T cells, B-cell-depleted T cells, or PBMCs.

In the original workflow: Nucleated cell number was recorded as an estimate derived from reference gene primer amplification. TCRdb keeps only in-frame clones here, not all; method: immunoSEQ multiplex PCR. V and J calls and clone size are those listed in that table; D and trimming were worked out from the DNA. The repertoire holds about 190,000 clones, with 65% to 80% as singletons. This clone was counted a few times. In germline, CDR1 is SNHLY, CDR2 FYNNEI. CDR3 length: 15 amino acids. With 7 bases removed from V and 11 bases from J, the gap between germline ends came to 25 bases. The receptor comes from a woman aged 45-59 years with acute or convalescent COVID-19. The chain links TRBV2 to TRBJ2-3, with a weak D call TRBD1 (5 bases). The specimen sequenced was peripheral blood. The chain's CDR3 is CASTWWGSHGQGQYF. CDR3 DNA sequence: TGTGCCAGCACCTGGTGGGGTTCCCATGGTCAGGGGCAGTATTTT.